The 19 T cell receptor beta chains below come from one sample, sequenced in a study of blood T cell repertoires in COVID-19. Profiled with immunoSEQ multiplex PCR; TCRdb holds only in-frame clones, not every one. Of 65,000 to 100,000 clones in the sample, around 88% were seen once. Source material: peripheral blood. These receptors all stem from a woman at least 80 years old with acute or convalescent COVID-19.

V gene TRBV4-3 combines with J gene TRBJ2-7, with 9 bases fitting TRBD2. The CDR3 is 15 residues long. The trim removed 0 bases at V and 9 bases at J, leaving 9 bases unmatched. Germline values: CDR1 LGHNA, CDR2 YSLEER. CDR3 nucleotide sequence: TGCGCCAGCAGCCAAGAAACGGCGGGGGGGACGGCGCAGTACTTC. The encoded protein is CASSQETAGGTAQYF.

The chain recombines TRBV28 with TRBJ1-2, with D tentatively TRBD1 (6 bases). V shed 10 bases and J shed 14 bases, with 23 bases lying between them. Germline-derived CDR1 and CDR2 are MDHEN and SYDVKM. This CDR3 has 12 residues. CDR3 coding DNA: TGTGCCACGACCCCCCTAGTGGGGGCTAGTACCTTC. Its protein product is CATTPLVGASTF.

The V and J genes are TRBV15 and TRBJ2-2; a possible D gene is TRBD1 (6 bases). Germline lookup yields CDR1 LNHNV and CDR2 YYDKDF (reference sequence). Trimming pared 2 bases from V and 3 bases from J, leaving 22 bases between. The CDR3 extends over 19 amino acids. The CDR3 DNA is TGTGCCACCAGCAGACCCTTCGGGAACAGGGCGGTCTACACCGGGGAGCTGTTTTTT. Residues: CATSRPFGNRAVYTGELFF.

This clone occurred once. The chain carries TRBV5-1 and TRBJ2-7, with 9 nucleotides matching TRBD2. Germline CDR1 is SGHRS and CDR2 is YFSETQ. CDR3 size: 15 residues. The junction had 4 bases not matched to a gene; V was cut back by 0 bases and J by 3 bases. CDR3 protein: CASSLAAGGNYEQYF. CDR3 nucleotide sequence: TGCGCCAGCAGCTTGGCGGCGGGAGGGAACTACGAGCAGTACTTC.

This clone was detected a few times. The chain combines TRBV2 with TRBJ1-5; 8 bases line up with TRBD1. Germline assignment: CDR1 SNHLY and CDR2 FYNNEI. The CDR3 consists of 14 residues. Germline trimming cut 9 bases from V and 3 bases from J; bases unmatched to any gene: 7. CDR3 loop: CASKGQGNNQPQHF. The CDR3 nucleotides are TGTGCCAGTAAAGGACAGGGCAACAATCAGCCCCAGCATTTT.

The chain combines TRBV5-1 with TRBJ2-1; D unresolved. Looked up from germline, CDR1 is SGHRS and CDR2 is YFSETQ. Trimming stripped 0 bases from V and 9 bases from J, with 7 bases between. The CDR3 has 12 amino acids. CDR3 nucleotide sequence: TGCGCCAGCAGCTTGGAGCGAGGTGAGCAGTTCTTC. Encoded protein: CASSLERGEQFF.

This chain connects TRBV6-5 to TRBJ2-7, with 7 bases lining up with TRBD1. V gave up 6 bases and J gave up 1 base; unmatched junction bases: 9. The CDR3 is 15 residues long. Germline V lookup: CDR1 MNHEY, CDR2 SVGAGI. The CDR3 nucleotides are TGTGCCAGCAGGGGGTCCGGCAGGGGGTCCTACGAGCAGTACTTC. Its translation is CASRGSGRGSYEQYF.

The V call is TRBV19, the J call TRBJ2-1; 11 positions match TRBD2. The J segment lost 6 bases and the V segment lost 7 bases, leaving 11 bases of the junction unmatched. CDR3 length: 16 residues. Germline values: CDR1 LNHDA, CDR2 SQIVND (reference sequence). Written as DNA, the CDR3 is TGTGCCAGTACCGCCTCCCTAGCGGGGGGCTTCAATGAGCAGTTCTTC. The encoded protein is CASTASLAGGFNEQFF.

The chain recombines TRBV3-1 (or the pseudogene TRBV3-2) with TRBJ2-1; 12 bases map to TRBD2. V was pared by 6 bases and J by 3 bases, with 6 bases of the junction left unmatched. The CDR3 has 16 amino acids. In germline, CDR1 is LGHDT, CDR2 YNNKEL (reference sequence). The CDR3 here is CASSPLAGGIYNEQFF. The CDR3 region has the DNA TGTGCCAGCAGTCCTCTAGCGGGAGGGATCTACAATGAGCAGTTCTTC.

This clone showed up just once. The chain couples TRBV4-1 to TRBJ1-4; TRBD1 might be the D (6 bases). V gave up 4 bases and J gave up 4 bases, with 22 bases separating them. This CDR3 has 18 residues. Germline CDR1 and CDR2: MGHRA and YSYEKL. The CDR3 reads CASSLNQGGARLNEKLFF. As DNA, the CDR3 is TGCGCCAGCAGCCTTAACCAAGGGGGGGCGCGCCTTAATGAAAAACTGTTTTTT.

The CDR3 nucleotides read TGTGCCAGCAGTGACAGGTTATCGAACACCGGGGAGCTGTTTTTT. Its translation: CASSDRLSNTGELFF. V usage is TRBV6-2 or TRBV6-3 and J usage is TRBJ2-2; TRBD1 might be the D (6 bases). In germline, CDR1 is MNHEY, CDR2 SVGEGT. The CDR3 length is 15 residues. Trimming left V 5 bases short and J 0 bases short, with 10 bases between.

The chain has TRBV9 and TRBJ2-3; TRBD1 might be the D (5 bases). This CDR3 is built from 13 residues. Deletions cut 6 bases from V and 4 bases from J, with 12 bases between. Germline CDR1 reads SGDLS; CDR2 reads YYNGEE. The CDR3 region has the DNA TGTGCCAGCACCAACGAAGGGGCAGATACGCAGTATTTT. Protein: CASTNEGADTQYF.

The chain joins TRBV6-5 to TRBJ2-3; D remains unclear. The ends were cut back, 5 bases at V and 0 bases at J, with 9 bases in the middle. The CDR3 has 14 residues. Germline values: CDR1 MNHEY, CDR2 SVGAGI. The DNA of the CDR3 is TGTGCCAGCAGTATCCAAAAAAGCACAGATACGCAGTATTTT. Amino acids: CASSIQKSTDTQYF.

The gene calls are TRBV4-1 and TRBJ2-3, with 8 bases that match TRBD1. V lost 0 bases, J lost 2 bases, and 13 bases stayed unmatched. CDR3 length equals 19 residues. Looked up from germline, CDR1 is MGHRA and CDR2 is YSYEKL. The CDR3 nucleotides are TGCGCCAGCAGCCAAGAGGAACAGGGGGTAGGAGAATTCACAGATACGCAGTATTTT. It is translated as CASSQEEQGVGEFTDTQYF.

This clone was seen just once. V is TRBV6-2 or TRBV6-3 and J is TRBJ1-2; D remains unclear. V was pared by 2 bases and J by 2 bases, with 3 bases between. This CDR3 is built from 12 residues. CDR1 is MNHEY and CDR2 is SVGEGT in the germline V gene. The CDR3 sequence: CASSYLNYGYTF. CDR3 nucleotides: TGTGCCAGCAGTTACCTGAACTATGGCTACACCTTC.

The chain carries TRBV6-2 or TRBV6-3 and TRBJ1-2; D uncertain. The CDR3 consists of 16 residues. Germline values: CDR1 MNHEY, CDR2 SVGEGT. The V end was cut by 1 base, the J end by 4 bases, with 16 bases between. This chain's CDR3 is CASSYWAGLITYGYTF. The DNA for the CDR3 is TGTGCCAGCAGTTACTGGGCTGGGCTTATAACCTATGGCTACACCTTC.

The chain joins TRBV5-4 to TRBJ2-3; TRBD2 agrees at 9 bases. The germline V gene has CDR1 SGHNT and CDR2 YYREEE (reference sequence). After removal of 4 bases from V and 5 bases from J, the junction contained 8 bases not matched to a gene. This CDR3 spans 15 amino acids. In DNA, the CDR3 is TGTGCCAGCAGCATCAGGGCTAGCGGGATAGATACGCAGTATTTT. It encodes CASSIRASGIDTQYF.

This clone was found once. The rearrangement joins TRBV12-3 or TRBV12-4 to TRBJ1-2; the D is unclear. The V and J ends lost 6 bases and 11 bases respectively, with 19 bases between them. The CDR3 spans 13 residues. CDR3 sequence (DNA): TGTGCCAGCAGCGATTTTGGCCCCGCGAGGTACACCTTC. Translation: CASSDFGPARYTF.

The V call is TRBV5-1, the J call TRBJ2-3, with 9 bases matching TRBD2. V was clipped by 1 base and J by 5 bases; unmatched bases: 5. The CDR3 is made up of 15 amino acids. Germline V gene data show CDR1 as SGHRS and CDR2 as YFSETQ. This CDR3 is CASSLFAGGLDTQYF. For the CDR3, the DNA is TGCGCCAGCAGCTTGTTCGCGGGGGGGTTAGATACGCAGTATTTT. The full variable domain, rest sourced from reference TRBV5-1 and TRBJ2-3, is KAGVTQTPRYLIKTRGQQVTLSCSPISGHRSVSWYQQTPGQGLQFLFEYFSETQRNKGNFPGRFSGRQFSNSRSEMNVSTLELGDSALYLCASSLFAGGLDTQYFGPGTRLTVL.